This TCR beta chain stems from a study of cytomegalovirus exposure and HLA in healthy donors (dated by TCRdb to 2016 to 2017). For the wider study: An earlier analysis of some 500 of the donors reported more than 250 Gb of sequence data and some 120 million unique TCR beta sequences from around 200 million T cells. An early release that covered around 590 HLA-typed donors contained about 300 gigabases of sequencing data and 85 million to 100 million unique TCR sequences. Of the roughly 420 genotyped donors, less than 90% were placed in the genetic ancestry cluster associated with self-reported Caucasian donors. The study aimed to test whether cataloging public T cell receptors could reveal signatures of past pathogen exposure. The study profiled the T cell repertoires of under 700 subjects by immunosequencing and related them to cytomegalovirus serostatus. A separate validation cohort of 90 to 150 different subjects was used in addition to the 666-subject first cohort. High-throughput TCR immunosequencing, statistical association of individual TCRs with disease status, and machine learning were combined to predict cytomegalovirus infection status. A later analysis re-analyzed previously published TCR beta repertoires from hundreds of donors and added high-resolution HLA genotyping to study TCR occurrence patterns. The later analysis used no new phenotypic data to find candidate immune exposures, relying instead on TCR beta sequences and their occurrence across donors. In an earlier analysis of over 550 of the donors, high-throughput TCR beta sequencing was used to judge whether each TCR beta V gene segment behaved as functional or pseudogenic. Donor age, sex, ethnicity and CMV serostatus were collected together with the repertoire data. Genome-wide SNP genotypes for about 60% of the roughly 700 donors were used in a later genetic analysis, which treated that subset as a discovery cohort. Every discovery cohort repertoire had been produced on one sequencing platform. Class I and class II HLA loci were covered by the typing at four-digit resolution. The number of donors typed differed by locus, with roughly 620-630 for A, B, C, DRB1 and DQB1, around 520 for DQA1, 606 for DPA1, and some 440 for DPB1. Roughly 5 DR-DQ haplotypes were treated as single units for association and clustering because of strong linkage in the cohort. Across approximately 400 genotyped donors of the cohort, an average of about 220,000 unique TCR beta nucleotide sequences per donor were sequenced, and 15% to 20% of those sequences were non-productive. The study at large found these results: Because HLA typing was missing for some donors at each locus, association tests included only the typed subset. Cytomegalovirus status was reported to be diagnosed by the classifier with high specificity and sensitivity in both the original and validation cohorts. Only TCR beta chains were sequenced in this cohort, and the absence of alpha or paired-chain data limited detectable features. The 87-base-pair reads could not distinguish some IMGT-functional V segments, including TRBV6-2 and TRBV6-3, so those segments were excluded. The only immune exposure information available for the cohort was CMV serostatus. V-gene and J-gene trimming of TCR beta chains was associated with a missense DCLRE1C variant in a later genetic analysis, and the association was replicated in an independent cohort. The earlier analysis of nearly 600 of the donors excluded some 15 rarely observed V segments, including chromosome 9 orphons, because counts were too low. A later analysis reported that several top co-occurrence clusters appeared linked to parvovirus B19, influenza, CMV and Epstein-Barr virus. The authors suggested that the approach could potentially be generalized to other disease states and immunological phenotypes. In a later genetic analysis, fewer N-insertions in productive TCRs were reported among donors in an Asian-associated ancestry cluster than the approximately 630-donor mean. Across donors, most TCR sequences were observed very rarely, whereas some public TCRs were present in many individuals. A few of the identified cytomegalovirus-associated TCR beta chains were confirmed in vitro to be specific for cytomegalovirus antigens. Strong co-occurrence of HLA alleles, especially DR and DQ, made assigning TCR associations to individual alleles difficult. Linkage disequilibrium might explain the correlated functional status among segregating V segments, but an unknown experimental factor could not be ruled out. Specific HLA alleles were associated with 16,951 TCR beta sequences at a false discovery rate of 0.05 in a later analysis. In an earlier analysis of fewer than 750 of the donors, most TCR beta V segments were observed in productive rearrangements about 90% or about 30% of the time, broadly matching IMGT annotations. Compared with equally common non-associated chains, HLA-associated TCR beta chains in a later analysis were more clonally expanded and had lower generation probabilities. A further reported finding was that TCR beta sequences accurately predicted the HLA-A and HLA-B alleles for most subjects in the first cohort. A later analysis found that most CMV-associated TCR beta chains appeared HLA-restricted, with HLA associations seemingly driven largely by CMV exposure. Sequencing depth was assumed to be roughly uniform across donors in the presence/absence analyses, though that assumption may not hold. In the study, around 150 TCR beta chains were listed as associated with cytomegalovirus. In a later analysis, the rate of TCR association differed among HLA loci, with DRB1 alleles having the most associated TCRs and HLA-C alleles having the fewest. A cluster of highly shared sequence variants was judged likely to be a technical artifact of the sequencing pipeline.

In total, about 650 healthy bone marrow donors made up the cohort. All cohort members were sampled while nominally healthy, although unrecorded immune exposures were likely present. The donor tested CMV seropositive, placing the donor among the 250 to 350 seropositive members of the cohort. A peripheral blood sample was provided by each donor, and peripheral blood mononuclear cells were used for TCR beta sequencing. Genomic DNA was extracted from the blood cell samples with the Qiagen DNeasy Blood Extraction Kit. Receptor libraries were prepared by the immunoSEQ multiplex PCR assay. For the multiplex PCR, a mixture combining 60 forward primers for TCR Vbeta segments and 13 reverse primers for TCR Jbeta segments was used. A multiplex PCR assay on genomic DNA amplified the CDR3 region of rearranged TCR beta genes. On the Illumina HiSeq System, the amplified TCR beta libraries were sequenced as 87-base-pair reads. Regarding the original processing steps: In a later analysis, approximately 74 million unique TCR beta chains were counted across the roughly 670 repertoires, and roughly 11 million of these chains were shared by at least two donors. Raw reads were error-corrected and collapsed into unique sequences with a nearest-neighbor algorithm that merged closely related sequences to remove PCR and sequencing errors. To assign V, D and J gene segments, CDR3 sequences were aligned to IMGT reference sequences. Each retained sequence needed at least a six-nucleotide match to both a V gene segment and a J gene segment. A rearrangement was called productive if the CDR3 had no stop codons and remained in frame with V and J, and every other rearrangement was called non-productive. CDR3 was defined according to IMGT convention as the region running from the second conserved V-encoded cysteine to the conserved J-encoded phenylalanine. In an earlier analysis of more than 550 of the donors, sequences lacking an unambiguous match to a single V gene segment were excluded. In an earlier analysis of 587 of the donors, a V segment was called functional when productive rearrangements were above 56.7%, and segregating when the standard deviation between donors exceeded 5%. A statistical classification framework was built to diagnose cytomegalovirus status from the catalog of TCR beta chain sequences. V and J gene assignment, in a later analysis, came from comparing TCR nucleotide sequences with IMGT/GENE-DB human TR gene sequences. In a later analysis, CDR3 sequences and most-parsimonious VDJ recombination scenarios were assigned using the TCRdist pipeline. In a later analysis, each TCR beta chain was defined by its CDR3 amino acid sequence together with its V-gene family, and reads without a unique V-gene family were excluded. To address suspected cross-contamination and a sequencing artifact, a later analysis removed over 500 highly shared, low-generation-probability nucleotide sequences. In a later analysis, a clonal expansion index for each public chain was calculated from normalized within-repertoire ranks of inferred template counts. In a later analysis, generation probabilities were computed with a VDJ recombination model fitted to out-of-frame rearrangements, and the resulting probabilities were checked against IGoR. In a later analysis, TCR-TCR, TCR-HLA and TCR-CMV co-occurrence was scored with hypergeometric tests, and a repertoire-size bias correction was applied to TCR pairs. To estimate false discovery rates, a later analysis permuted the HLA or CMV assignments 20 times. In a later analysis, co-occurring TCRs were grouped using DBSCAN, with TCRdist sequence similarity added in when clustering inside HLA-allele-positive subsets. Co-occurrence clustering excluded repertoires with fewer than 30,000 or more than 120,000 public chains, plus five with anomalous nucleotide sharing. The source is immuneACCESS, and TCRdb retained only in-frame sequences with V and J called. Part of the clones is not carried over; for the studies checked, unresolved V genes explain less than half of this, and the remainder is unexplained. V, J and clone size are those of that table, while D and trimming were read from the DNA. The sample profile shows roughly 120,000 clones; around three quarters of them were found once. The biggest ten clones account for less than 3% of the sample.

The germline V gene yields SNHLY for CDR1 and FYNNEI for CDR2. The CDR3 spans 13 residues, from the cysteine through the phenylalanine. Only the CDR3 DNA stays, 39 bases, in frame from base 1. From V the trimming removes 4 bases and from J it removes 7 bases, while the gene matches leave 5 bases of the junction unaccounted for. As regards this clone: Its antigen remains unidentified. No base qualities exist here, and no much larger clone lies one base off it.

This receptor was identified in a woman aged 40 to 50 in good health and CMV-seropositive. The receptor chain draws on TRBV2 and TRBJ1-2, with 8 central nucleotides matching TRBD1. Sample: PBMCs. CDR3 protein: CASSVDRGSGYTF. The sequenced DNA: TGTGCCAGCAGTGTTGACAGGGGCTCTGGCTACACCTTC.